The T cell receptor beta chain described here comes from a study of shared clonotypes between healthy human individuals. The overall study: The donors, two women and a few men, were aged 18 to 49.

This CDR3 spans 14 amino acids. Trimming removed 6 bases from V and 4 bases from J, with 16 bases in between. CDR1 and CDR2 (germline): SGHVS, FNYEAQ. Original handling: ImmunoSEQ only sent back junction sequences with no quality scores, so filtering was done differently. TCRdb's table, derived via immunoSEQ multiplex PCR, lists solely in-frame clones and lacks some. V, J and clone size were drawn from that table, and D and trimming were deduced from the DNA. The data show over 100,000 clones, around 68% seen once. This clone has only a few counts. Material: memory CD8+ T cells sorted from blood. The subset: CD45RO+ cells pooled with CCR7-negative TemRA cells. The J gene is TRBJ2-7, the V gene TRBV7-6; possible D gene TRBD2, 5 bases. The clonotype comes from a woman aged 25 to 45 in good health. In nucleotides, the CDR3 is TGTGCCAGCAGTGTTTCAGTCGGGAATTACGAGCAGTACTTC. It yields the protein CASSVSVGNYEQYF.